These 22 T cell receptor beta chains originate from one sample sequenced in a study of blood T cell repertoires in COVID-19. The repertoire was sequenced with immunoSEQ multiplex PCR; TCRdb's copy has only in-frame clones and lacks some. The repertoire holds roughly 180,000 clones, with less than 85% as singletons. The sequencing sample was made of PBMCs or T cells enriched from blood (not recorded which). These receptors were collected from a woman aged 45-65 years who had recovered from COVID-19.

CDR3 region: CSAADLRSLHF. CDR3 DNA sequence: TGCAGTGCTGCCGACCTCAGGTCCCTCCACTTT. The chain links TRBV20-1 to TRBJ1-6; D gene unclear. This CDR3 is 11 amino acids long. The germline V and J ends were trimmed by 5 bases and 14 bases, with 13 bases remaining between them. The germline V gene has CDR1 DFQATT and CDR2 SNEGSKA (reference sequence).

V gene TRBV30 combines with J gene TRBJ1-4, with 10 positions matching TRBD1. V was clipped by 1 base and J by 2 bases; unmatched bases: 4. The CDR3 contains 16 residues. Germline CDR1 GTSNPN, CDR2 SVGIG (reference sequence). The CDR3 sequence is CAWSEGQGLTNEKLFF. DNA for the CDR3: TGTGCCTGGAGTGAGGGACAGGGGTTGACTAATGAAAAACTGTTTTTT. Full variable domain (missing parts from reference TRBV30 and TRBJ1-4): SQTIHQWPATLVQPVGSPLSLECTVEGTSNPNLYWYRQAAGRGLQLLFYSVGIGQISSEVPQNLSASRPQDRQFILSSKKLLLSDSGFYLCAWSEGQGLTNEKLFFGSGTQLSVL.

The chain couples TRBV2 to TRBJ2-1; D call uncertain. V lost 7 bases and J lost 4, with 8 bases in between. This CDR3 contains 12 residues. The germline V gene encodes CDR1 SNHLY and CDR2 FYNNEI. Here the CDR3 reads CASTRLYNEQFF. The CDR3, as DNA: TGTGCCAGCACCCGACTGTACAATGAGCAGTTCTTC.

The count of this clone is one. The chain carries TRBV3-1 (or the pseudogene TRBV3-2) and TRBJ2-3; 13 nucleotides match TRBD2. The V segment lost 5 bases and the J segment 8 bases; nucleotides outside the gene matches: 10. The CDR3 covers 16 residues. Germline V lookup: CDR1 LGHDT, CDR2 YNNKEL (reference sequence). Here the CDR3 DNA reads TGTGCCAGCAGCTACGGATTCACTAGCGGGGGGGTTACGCAGTATTTT. This gives the protein CASSYGFTSGGVTQYF.

V is TRBV18 and J is TRBJ1-1, with a possible D match to TRBD1 (6 bases). CDR3 length: 14 amino acids. Deletions cut 3 bases from V and 3 bases from J, with 11 bases between. Germline assignment: CDR1 KGHSH and CDR2 LQKENI. The CDR3 protein is CASSPGAGDTEAFF. In DNA form, the CDR3 reads TGTGCCAGCTCACCGGGGGCAGGAGACACTGAAGCTTTCTTT. Filled out from reference TRBV18 and TRBJ1-1, the complete variable domain reads NAGVMQNPRHLVRRRGQEARLRCSPMKGHSHVYWYRQLPEEGLKFMVYLQKENIIDESGMPKERFSAEFPKEGPSILRIQQVVRGDSAAYFCASSPGAGDTEAFFGQGTRLTVV.

The count of this clone is one. The V and J genes are TRBV19 and TRBJ2-1; TRBD2 agrees at 7 bases. CDR3 length equals 15 residues. V dropped 8 bases and J dropped 8; count of bases not matched to a gene: 15. Germline CDR1 and CDR2: LNHDA and SQIVND (reference sequence). In DNA, the CDR3 is TGTGCCAGTTGCACCGGGACTACGAATCGGGATGAGCAGTTCTTC. It specifies CASCTGTTNRDEQFF.

The rearrangement uses TRBV30 and TRBJ2-7, with D unclear. The CDR3 totals 14 residues. The V and J ends lost 0 bases and 6 bases respectively, with 15 bases between them. Germline CDR1 and CDR2: GTSNPN and SVGIG (reference sequence). The DNA for the CDR3 is TGTGCCTGGAGTGTCCGCTCAGGTTTAGGCGAGCAGTACGTC. Protein: CAWSVRSGLGEQYV.

This clone was observed a few times. The chain uses TRBV15 and TRBJ2-7; maybe TRBD1 (6 bases). This CDR3 has 12 amino acids. CDR1 is LNHNV and CDR2 is YYDKDF in the germline V gene (reference sequence). V shed 8 bases and J shed 6 bases, with 14 bases lying between them. The CDR3 sequence: CATGDIRFEQYV. CDR3 nucleotide sequence: TGTGCCACCGGGGACATCAGGTTCGAGCAGTACGTC.

The CDR3 loop is CASLHDDRGPGYTF. The CDR3, as DNA: TGTGCCAGCCTACACGACGACAGGGGGCCCGGCTACACCTTC. This chain links TRBV28 with TRBJ1-2; 10 bases match TRBD1. Germline assignment: CDR1 MDHEN and CDR2 SYDVKM. V gave up 8 bases and J gave up 8 bases; unmatched junction bases: 11. The CDR3 has 14 amino acids.

The genes are TRBV29-1 and TRBJ1-1; 8 bases map to TRBD1. The CDR3 has 12 amino acids. Germline trimming cut 7 bases from V and 10 bases from J; bases unmatched to any gene: 11. Germline CDR1 and CDR2: SQVTM and ANQGSEA. The CDR3 region is CSARQGRSLAFF. In nucleotides, the CDR3 is TGCAGCGCCCGACAGGGGCGGTCCCTAGCTTTCTTT.

This chain uses TRBV2 with TRBJ2-5; 7 bases line up with TRBD2. J lost 5 bases, V lost 8 bases, and 17 bases had no gene match. Germline loops: CDR1 SNHLY, CDR2 FYNNEI. The CDR3 runs 16 residues. The CDR3 is CASHNAPTAGGETQYF. The CDR3 DNA is TGTGCCAGCCACAACGCCCCGACAGCCGGGGGGGAGACCCAGTACTTC.

The chain is built from TRBV21-1 and TRBJ2-5; the table's D call, TRBD2, was not checked against the DNA. TRBV21-1 is a pseudogene segment. The length of the CDR3 is 19 residues. This chain's CDR3 is CASSKGAIDLKCYQGTQYF. In DNA form, the CDR3 reads TGTGCCAGCAGCAAAGGAGCGATTGACCTTAAGTGCTATCAAGGGACCCAGTACTTC.

This clone was counted a single time. The chain is built from TRBV5-1 and TRBJ2-3; 8 bases agree with TRBD2. V lost 6 bases, J lost 6 bases, and 12 bases stayed unmatched. Germline V gene data show CDR1 as SGHRS and CDR2 as YFSETQ. The CDR3 is made up of 15 amino acids. Written as DNA, the CDR3 is TGCGCCAGCACCCGGTGGAGCGGGAGTTCGGATACGCAGTATTTT. Encoded protein: CASTRWSGSSDTQYF. Filled out from reference TRBV5-1 and TRBJ2-3, the complete variable domain reads KAGVTQTPRYLIKTRGQQVTLSCSPISGHRSVSWYQQTPGQGLQFLFEYFSETQRNKGNFPGRFSGRQFSNSRSEMNVSTLELGDSALYLCASTRWSGSSDTQYFGPGTRLTVL.

This clone is labeled medium-sized (0.01 to 0.1%). This rearrangement joins TRBV11-2 to TRBJ1-2; possibly TRBD1 for D (5 bases). The germline CDR1 and CDR2 sequences are SGHAT and FQNNGV. This CDR3 spans 17 amino acids. With 3 bases removed from V and 3 bases from J, the gap between germline ends came to 20 bases. In DNA, the CDR3 is TGTGCCAGCAGCTTCCCAGGGTCCCCCTCTATGGACTATGGCTACACCTTC. Translated: CASSFPGSPSMDYGYTF.

This clone was counted between two and nine times. This chain uses TRBV3-1 (or the pseudogene TRBV3-2) with TRBJ2-1, with D maybe TRBD2 (6 bases). CDR1 LGHDT and CDR2 YNNKEL come from the germline V gene (reference sequence). Trimming left V 0 bases short and J 8 bases short, with 11 bases between. The CDR3 runs to 14 residues. DNA for the CDR3: TGTGCCAGCAGCCAAGACGGGAGAGGTTATGAGCAGTTCTTC. Its protein product is CASSQDGRGYEQFF.

The V gene is TRBV21-1, the J gene TRBJ2-7; TRBD2 reflects the table's D call only, with no check against the DNA. TRBV21-1 is noted as a pseudogene. The CDR3 has 14 amino acids. DNA for the CDR3: TGTGCCAGCAGCAAAGCCGGGCGGGAGCACGAGCAGTACGTC. Its translation: CASSKAGREHEQYV.

The V and J genes are TRBV28 and TRBJ1-3, with D uncertain. Trimming shortened V by 6 bases and J by 5 bases, and 23 bases separated the two germline ends. CDR1 and CDR2 from the germline V gene are MDHEN and SYDVKM. The CDR3 length is 17 residues. CDR3 region: CASRAGFSTSPRNTIYF. The CDR3 DNA sequence: TGTGCCAGCAGGGCGGGATTCTCAACTTCTCCGCGAAACACCATATATTTT.

The chain links TRBV10-1 to TRBJ2-2; 9 nucleotides align to TRBD1. J gave up 6 bases and V 8 bases, and 4 bases lay outside the gene matches. The CDR3 contains 13 residues. The germline V gene has CDR1 WNHNN and CDR2 SYGVQD (reference sequence). The CDR3 DNA sequence: TGCGCCAGCGGGACAGGGTGCCCCGGGGAGCTGTTTTTT. Translating gives CASGTGCPGELFF.

The CDR3 spells CAISEQGAGFNQPQHF. The CDR3 nucleotides are TGTGCCATCAGTGAGCAGGGGGCAGGTTTCAATCAGCCCCAGCATTTT. The V call is TRBV10-3, the J call TRBJ1-5; 8 bases fit TRBD1. Germline V lookup: CDR1 ENHRY, CDR2 SYGVKD. The CDR3 loop spans 16 amino acids. V was clipped by 2 bases and J by 3 bases; unmatched bases: 6.

The gene calls are TRBV19 and TRBJ1-5; unclear D gene. V lost 0 bases, J lost 4 bases, and 4 bases lay in between. Germline lookup yields CDR1 LNHDA and CDR2 SQIVND (reference sequence). The length of the CDR3 is 13 residues. As DNA, the CDR3 is TGTGCCAGTAGTATAGAGAGAAATCAGCCCCAGCATTTT. This sequence encodes CASSIERNQPQHF.

The genes are TRBV4-3 and TRBJ2-1, with 9 bases matching TRBD2. The CDR3 is 16 amino acids. The V gene end was trimmed by 0 bases and the J gene end by 0 bases; junction bases not matched to a gene: 0. Germline values: CDR1 LGHNA, CDR2 YSLEER. The CDR3 coding sequence is TGCGCCAGCAGCCAAGATAGCGGGAGCTCCTACAATGAGCAGTTCTTC. Amino acid sequence: CASSQDSGSSYNEQFF.

The V call is TRBV28, the J call TRBJ2-1; 7 positions agree with TRBD1. After removal of 3 bases from V and 2 bases from J, the junction contained 7 bases not matched to a gene. Germline V gene lookup returns CDR1 MDHEN and CDR2 SYDVKM. The CDR3 sequence is 16 residues long. CDR3 DNA sequence: TGTGCCAGCAGTTTGAGGGGGCAGGGGGCCTACAATGAGCAGTTCTTC. It encodes CASSLRGQGAYNEQFF.